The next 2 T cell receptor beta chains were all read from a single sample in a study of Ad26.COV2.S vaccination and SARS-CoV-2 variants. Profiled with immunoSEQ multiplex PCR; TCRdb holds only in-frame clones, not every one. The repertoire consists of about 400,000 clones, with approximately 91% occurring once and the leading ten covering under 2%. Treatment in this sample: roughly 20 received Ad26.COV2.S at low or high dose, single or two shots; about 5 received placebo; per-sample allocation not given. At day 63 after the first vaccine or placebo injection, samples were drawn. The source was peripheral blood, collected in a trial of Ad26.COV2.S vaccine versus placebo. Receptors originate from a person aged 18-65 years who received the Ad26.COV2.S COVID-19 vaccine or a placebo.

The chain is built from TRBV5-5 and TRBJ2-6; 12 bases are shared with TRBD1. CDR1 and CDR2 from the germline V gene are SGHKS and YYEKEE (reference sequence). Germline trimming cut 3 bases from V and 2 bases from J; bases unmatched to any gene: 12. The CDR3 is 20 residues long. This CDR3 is CASSSGVGQGALAGANVLTF. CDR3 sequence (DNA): TGTGCCAGCAGCTCTGGTGTGGGACAGGGGGCGTTAGCTGGGGCCAACGTCCTGACTTTC.

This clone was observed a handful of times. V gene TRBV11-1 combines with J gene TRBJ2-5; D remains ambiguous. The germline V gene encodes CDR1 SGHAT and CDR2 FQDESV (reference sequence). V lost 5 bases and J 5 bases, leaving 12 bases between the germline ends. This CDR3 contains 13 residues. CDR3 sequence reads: CASSPRTRETQYF. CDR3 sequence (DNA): TGTGCCAGCAGCCCACGGACGCGGGAGACCCAGTACTTC.